One and the same sample provided the 5 T cell receptor beta chains below, sequenced in a study of T cells in localized non-small cell lung cancer. Clones were sequenced by immunoSEQ multiplex PCR, and TCRdb holds only the in-frame ones, with some missing. The sample shows roughly 26,000 clones, around nine tenths of them seen only once. Specimen: peripheral blood, collected before any cancer treatment. These TCRs come from a female donor of 60 years or more with stage II squamous cell lung carcinoma.

In its sample, this clone was seen once. The V gene is TRBV30, the J gene TRBJ2-7; TRBD2 agrees at 10 bases. Germline trimming cut 3 bases from V and 0 bases from J; bases unmatched to any gene: 14. The CDR3 sequence is 18 residues long. Germline V CDR1 and CDR2: GTSNPN, SVGIG (reference sequence). The CDR3 region has the DNA TGTGCCTGGAGCCTAAGGGCTAGCGGGGGTTTCAGCTCCTACGAGCAGTACTTC. Translating it yields CAWSLRASGGFSSYEQYF.

The gene calls are TRBV7-8 and TRBJ2-1; D is unresolved. Germline CDR1 is SGHVS and CDR2 is FQNEAQ. The CDR3 is made up of 11 amino acids. Trimming took off 1 base at V and 10 bases at J, with 5 bases between the two ends. CDR3 residues: CASSLGMEQFF. In DNA form, the CDR3 reads TGTGCCAGCAGCTTAGGCATGGAGCAGTTCTTC.

V usage is TRBV5-1 and J usage is TRBJ2-7; D is perhaps TRBD2 (7 bases). Trimming removed 8 bases from V and 3 bases from J, with 18 bases in between. Germline V CDR1 and CDR2: SGHRS, YFSETQ. The CDR3 is made up of 14 amino acids. CDR3 DNA: TGCGCCAGTAGTACCAGCGGGGACAACTACGAGCAGTACTTC. Its translation: CASSTSGDNYEQYF.

The rearrangement joins TRBV7-3 to TRBJ2-1; perhaps D is TRBD1 or TRBD2 (5 bases each). CDR3 length: 13 amino acids. Looked up from germline, CDR1 is SGHTA and CDR2 is FQGTGA. V dropped 4 bases and J dropped 10 bases, with 14 bases sitting between them. The CDR3 sequence is CASSYGTPGEQFF. The CDR3 bases are TGTGCCAGCAGCTACGGGACCCCGGGGGAGCAGTTCTTC.

This sequence joins TRBV14 and TRBJ2-1, with D perhaps TRBD1 or TRBD2 (5 bases each). CDR1 SGHDN and CDR2 FVKESK come from the germline V gene. The CDR3 runs to 16 residues. V lost 2 bases and J lost 5, with 16 bases in between. The CDR3: CASSQLPGGGHNEQFF. Written as DNA, the CDR3 is TGTGCCAGCAGCCAACTCCCGGGTGGGGGTCACAATGAGCAGTTCTTC.